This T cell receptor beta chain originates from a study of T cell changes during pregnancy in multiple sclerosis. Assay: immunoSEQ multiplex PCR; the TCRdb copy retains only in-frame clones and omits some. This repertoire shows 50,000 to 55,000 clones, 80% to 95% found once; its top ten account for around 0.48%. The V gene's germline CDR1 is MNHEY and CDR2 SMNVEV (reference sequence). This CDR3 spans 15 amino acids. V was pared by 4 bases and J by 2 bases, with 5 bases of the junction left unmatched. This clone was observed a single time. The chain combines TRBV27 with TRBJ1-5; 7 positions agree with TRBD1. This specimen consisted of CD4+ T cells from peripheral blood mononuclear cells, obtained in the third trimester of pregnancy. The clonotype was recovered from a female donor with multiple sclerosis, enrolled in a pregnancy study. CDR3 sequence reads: CASSYKGAGNQPQHF. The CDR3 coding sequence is TGTGCCAGCAGTTACAAGGGGGCAGGCAATCAGCCCCAGCATTTT.